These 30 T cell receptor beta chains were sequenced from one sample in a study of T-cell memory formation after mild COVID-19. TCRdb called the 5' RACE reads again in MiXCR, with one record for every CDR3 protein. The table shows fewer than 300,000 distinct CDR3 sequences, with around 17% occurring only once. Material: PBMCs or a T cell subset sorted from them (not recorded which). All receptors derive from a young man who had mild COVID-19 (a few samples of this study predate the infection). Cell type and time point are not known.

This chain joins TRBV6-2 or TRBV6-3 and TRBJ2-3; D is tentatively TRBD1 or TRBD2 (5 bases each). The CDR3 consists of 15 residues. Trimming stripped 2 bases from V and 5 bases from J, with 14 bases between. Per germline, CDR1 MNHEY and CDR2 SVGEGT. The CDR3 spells CASSYGTEALDTQYF. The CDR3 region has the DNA TGTGCCAGCAGTTACGGGACGGAAGCTCTAGATACGCAGTATTTT.

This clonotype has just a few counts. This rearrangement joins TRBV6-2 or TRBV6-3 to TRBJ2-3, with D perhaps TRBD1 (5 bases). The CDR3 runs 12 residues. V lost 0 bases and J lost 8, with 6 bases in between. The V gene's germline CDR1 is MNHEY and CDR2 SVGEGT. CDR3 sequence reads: CASSYSRGTQYF. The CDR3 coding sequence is TGTGCCAGCAGTTACTCAAGGGGTACGCAGTATTTT.

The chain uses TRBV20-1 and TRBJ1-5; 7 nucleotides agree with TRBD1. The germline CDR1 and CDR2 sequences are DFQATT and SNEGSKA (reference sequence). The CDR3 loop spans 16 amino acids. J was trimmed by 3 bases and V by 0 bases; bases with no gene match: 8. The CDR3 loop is CSARDREGAANQPQHF. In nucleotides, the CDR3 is TGCAGTGCTAGAGATCGGGAGGGGGCGGCCAATCAGCCCCAGCATTTT.

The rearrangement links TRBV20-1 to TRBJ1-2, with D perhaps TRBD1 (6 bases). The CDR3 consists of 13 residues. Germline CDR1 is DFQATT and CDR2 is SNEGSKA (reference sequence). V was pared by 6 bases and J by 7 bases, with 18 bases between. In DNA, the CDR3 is TGCAGTGCCGAAAACAGGGTCCGGAGTGGCTACACCTTC. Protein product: CSAENRVRSGYTF.

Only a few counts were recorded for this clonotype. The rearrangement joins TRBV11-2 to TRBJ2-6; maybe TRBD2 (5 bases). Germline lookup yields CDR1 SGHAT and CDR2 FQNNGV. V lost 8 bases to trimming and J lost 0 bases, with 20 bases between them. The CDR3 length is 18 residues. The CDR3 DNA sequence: TGTGCCAGCTCAGATGGGCGCGGGCGGCGCTCTGGGGCCAACGTCCTGACTTTC. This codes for CASSDGRGRRSGANVLTF.

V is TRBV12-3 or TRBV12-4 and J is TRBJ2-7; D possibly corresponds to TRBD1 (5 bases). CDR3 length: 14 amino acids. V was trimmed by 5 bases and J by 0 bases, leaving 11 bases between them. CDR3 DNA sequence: TGTGCCAGCAGTGTCCAAGACAGCTCCTACGAGCAGTACTTC. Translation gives CASSVQDSSYEQYF.

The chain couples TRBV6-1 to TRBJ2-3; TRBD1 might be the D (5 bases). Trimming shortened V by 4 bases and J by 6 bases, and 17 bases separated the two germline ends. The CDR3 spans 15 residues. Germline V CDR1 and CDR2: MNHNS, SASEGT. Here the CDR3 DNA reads TGTGCCAGCAGTGGCAAAGGCCAGGGATGGGATACGCAGTATTTT. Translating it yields CASSGKGQGWDTQYF.

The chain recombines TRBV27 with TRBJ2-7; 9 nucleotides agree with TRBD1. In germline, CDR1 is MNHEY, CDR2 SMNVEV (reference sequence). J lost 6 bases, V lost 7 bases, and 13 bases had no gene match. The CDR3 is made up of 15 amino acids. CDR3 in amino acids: CASNLNPGQGTEQYF. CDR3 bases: TGTGCCAGCAATCTGAACCCGGGACAGGGTACCGAGCAGTACTTC.

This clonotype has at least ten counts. CDR3 loop: CASSYGGSYNEQFF. The CDR3, as DNA: TGTGCCAGCAGTTACGGGGGCTCCTACAATGAGCAGTTCTTC. The chain has TRBV6-5 and TRBJ2-1, with D tentatively TRBD1 or TRBD2 (5 bases each). The CDR3 runs to 14 residues. V shed 2 bases and J shed 0 bases, with 5 bases lying between them. Germline V gene data show CDR1 as MNHEY and CDR2 as SVGAGI.

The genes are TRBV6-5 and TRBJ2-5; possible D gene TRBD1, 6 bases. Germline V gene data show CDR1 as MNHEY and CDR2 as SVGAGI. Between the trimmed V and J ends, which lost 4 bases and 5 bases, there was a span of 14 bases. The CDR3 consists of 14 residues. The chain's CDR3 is CASSLQGLRETQYF. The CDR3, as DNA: TGTGCCAGCAGTTTACAGGGTTTGAGGGAGACCCAGTACTTC.

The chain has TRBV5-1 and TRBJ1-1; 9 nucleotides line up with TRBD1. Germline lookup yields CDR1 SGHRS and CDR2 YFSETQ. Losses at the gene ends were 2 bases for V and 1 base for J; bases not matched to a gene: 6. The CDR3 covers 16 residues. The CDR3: CASSLGGQGTNTEAFF. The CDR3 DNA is TGCGCCAGCAGCTTAGGGGGACAGGGAACGAACACTGAAGCTTTCTTT.

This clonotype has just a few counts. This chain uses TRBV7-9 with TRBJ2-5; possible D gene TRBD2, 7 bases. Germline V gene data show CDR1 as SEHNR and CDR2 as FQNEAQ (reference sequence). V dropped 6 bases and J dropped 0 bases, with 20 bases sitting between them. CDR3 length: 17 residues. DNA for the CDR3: TGTGCCAGCAGTCCTATGGGGGCTAGCGGCAACCAAGAGACCCAGTACTTC. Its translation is CASSPMGASGNQETQYF.

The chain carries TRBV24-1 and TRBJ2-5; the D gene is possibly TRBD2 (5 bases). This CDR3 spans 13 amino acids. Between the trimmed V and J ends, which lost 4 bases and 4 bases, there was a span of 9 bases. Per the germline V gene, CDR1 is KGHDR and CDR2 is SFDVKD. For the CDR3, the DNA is TGTGCCACCAGTGAATCTGCGGGAGAGACCCAGTACTTC. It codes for CATSESAGETQYF.

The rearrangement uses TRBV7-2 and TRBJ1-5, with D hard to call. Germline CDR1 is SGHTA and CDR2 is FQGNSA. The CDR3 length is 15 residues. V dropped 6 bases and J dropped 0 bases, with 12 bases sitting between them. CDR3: CASSSATFSNQPQHF. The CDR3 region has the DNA TGTGCCAGCAGTTCCGCCACCTTTAGCAATCAGCCCCAGCATTTT.

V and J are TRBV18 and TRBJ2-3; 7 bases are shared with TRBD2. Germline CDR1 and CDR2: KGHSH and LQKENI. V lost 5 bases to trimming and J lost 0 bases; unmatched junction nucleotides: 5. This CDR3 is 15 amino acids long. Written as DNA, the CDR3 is TGTGCCAGCTCAGGGGACTACCTAAGCACAGATACGCAGTATTTT. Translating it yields CASSGDYLSTDTQYF.

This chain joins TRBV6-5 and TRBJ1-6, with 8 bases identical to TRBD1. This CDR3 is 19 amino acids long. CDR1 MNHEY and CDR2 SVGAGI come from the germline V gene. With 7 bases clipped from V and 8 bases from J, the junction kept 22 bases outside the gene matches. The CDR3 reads CASIPQVRGAQGADSPLHF. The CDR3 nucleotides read TGTGCCAGCATCCCACAAGTCCGCGGGGCGCAGGGGGCCGATTCACCCCTCCACTTT.

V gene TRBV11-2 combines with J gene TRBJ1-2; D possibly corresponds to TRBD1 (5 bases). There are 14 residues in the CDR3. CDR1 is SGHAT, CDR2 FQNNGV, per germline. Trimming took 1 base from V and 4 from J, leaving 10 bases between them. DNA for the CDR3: TGTGCCAGCAGCTTAGCCGGGGGGGTCTATGGCTACACCTTC. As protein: CASSLAGGVYGYTF.

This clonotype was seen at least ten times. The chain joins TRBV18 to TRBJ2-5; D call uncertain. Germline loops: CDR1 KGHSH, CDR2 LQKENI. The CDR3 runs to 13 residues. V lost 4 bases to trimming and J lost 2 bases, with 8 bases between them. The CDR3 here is CASSRSLQETQYF. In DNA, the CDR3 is TGTGCCAGCTCACGGAGCCTACAAGAGACCCAGTACTTC.

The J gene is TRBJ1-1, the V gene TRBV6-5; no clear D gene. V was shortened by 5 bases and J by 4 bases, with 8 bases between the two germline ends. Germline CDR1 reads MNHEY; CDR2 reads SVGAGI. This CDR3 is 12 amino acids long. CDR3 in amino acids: CASSREGTEAFF. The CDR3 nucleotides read TGTGCCAGCAGTCGGGAGGGCACTGAAGCTTTCTTT.

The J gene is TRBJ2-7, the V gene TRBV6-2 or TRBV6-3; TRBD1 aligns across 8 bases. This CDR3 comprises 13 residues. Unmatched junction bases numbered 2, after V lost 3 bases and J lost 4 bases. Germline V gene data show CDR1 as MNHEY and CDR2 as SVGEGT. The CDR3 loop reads CASSYDRGYEQYV. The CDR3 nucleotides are TGTGCCAGCAGTTATGACAGGGGTTACGAGCAGTACGTC.

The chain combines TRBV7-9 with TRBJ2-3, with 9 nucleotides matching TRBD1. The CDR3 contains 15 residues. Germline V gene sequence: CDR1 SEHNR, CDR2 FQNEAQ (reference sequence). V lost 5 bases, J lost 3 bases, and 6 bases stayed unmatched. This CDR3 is CASSLRTGETDTQYF. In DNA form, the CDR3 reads TGTGCCAGCAGCCTAAGGACAGGGGAGACAGATACGCAGTATTTT.

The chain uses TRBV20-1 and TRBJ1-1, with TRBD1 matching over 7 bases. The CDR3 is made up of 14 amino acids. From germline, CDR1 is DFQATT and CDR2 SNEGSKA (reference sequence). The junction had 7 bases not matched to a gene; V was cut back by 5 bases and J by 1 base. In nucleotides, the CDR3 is TGCAGTGCTGGGGTGACAGGGACGAACACTGAAGCTTTCTTT. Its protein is CSAGVTGTNTEAFF.

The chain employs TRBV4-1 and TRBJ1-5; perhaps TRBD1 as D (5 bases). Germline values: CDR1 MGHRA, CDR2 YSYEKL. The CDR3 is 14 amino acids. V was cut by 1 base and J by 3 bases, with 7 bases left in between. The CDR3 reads CASSQGQNNQPQHF. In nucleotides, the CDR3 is TGCGCCAGCAGCCAAGGACAGAACAATCAGCCCCAGCATTTT.

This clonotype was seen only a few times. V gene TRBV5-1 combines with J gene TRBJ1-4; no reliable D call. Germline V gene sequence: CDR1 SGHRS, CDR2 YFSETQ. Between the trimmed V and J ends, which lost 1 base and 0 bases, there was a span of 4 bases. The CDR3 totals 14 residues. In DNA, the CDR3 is TGCGCCAGCAGCTTGAGGGCAACTAATGAAAAACTGTTTTTT. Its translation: CASSLRATNEKLFF. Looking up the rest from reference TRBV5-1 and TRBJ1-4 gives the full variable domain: KAGVTQTPRYLIKTRGQQVTLSCSPISGHRSVSWYQQTPGQGLQFLFEYFSETQRNKGNFPGRFSGRQFSNSRSEMNVSTLELGDSALYLCASSLRATNEKLFFGSGTQLSVL.

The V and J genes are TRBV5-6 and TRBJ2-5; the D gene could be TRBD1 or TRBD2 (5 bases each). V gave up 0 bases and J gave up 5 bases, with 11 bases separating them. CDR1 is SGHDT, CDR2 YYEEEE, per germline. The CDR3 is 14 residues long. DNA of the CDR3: TGTGCCAGCAGCTTGGCTCGGGGCGGGGAGACCCAGTACTTC. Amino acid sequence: CASSLARGGETQYF.

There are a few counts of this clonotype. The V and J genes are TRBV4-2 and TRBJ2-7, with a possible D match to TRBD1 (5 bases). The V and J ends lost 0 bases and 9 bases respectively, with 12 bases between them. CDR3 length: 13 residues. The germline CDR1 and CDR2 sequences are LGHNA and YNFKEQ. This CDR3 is CASSQDENRGQYF. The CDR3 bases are TGTGCCAGCAGCCAAGATGAAAATAGGGGGCAGTACTTC.

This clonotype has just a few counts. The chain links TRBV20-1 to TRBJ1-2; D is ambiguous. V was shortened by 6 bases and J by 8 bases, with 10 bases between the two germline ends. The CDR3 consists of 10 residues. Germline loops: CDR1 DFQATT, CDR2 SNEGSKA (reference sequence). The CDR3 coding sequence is TGCAGTGCAGTCAGCGGGGGCTACACCTTC. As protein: CSAVSGGYTF.

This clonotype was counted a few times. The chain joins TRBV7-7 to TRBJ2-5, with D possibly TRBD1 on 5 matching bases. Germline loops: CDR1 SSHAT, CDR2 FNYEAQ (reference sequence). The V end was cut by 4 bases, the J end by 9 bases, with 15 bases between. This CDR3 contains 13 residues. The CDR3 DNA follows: TGTGCCAGCAGCTCAGCCGCGAGCAGGGCCCAGTACTTC. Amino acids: CASSSAASRAQYF.

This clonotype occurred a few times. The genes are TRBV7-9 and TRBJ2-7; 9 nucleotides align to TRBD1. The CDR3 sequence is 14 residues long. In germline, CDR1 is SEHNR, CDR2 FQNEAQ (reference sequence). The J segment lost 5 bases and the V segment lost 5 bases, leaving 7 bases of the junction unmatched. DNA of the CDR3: TGTGCCAGCAGCCCGACAGGGGGAAGCCACGAGCAGTACTTC. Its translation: CASSPTGGSHEQYF.

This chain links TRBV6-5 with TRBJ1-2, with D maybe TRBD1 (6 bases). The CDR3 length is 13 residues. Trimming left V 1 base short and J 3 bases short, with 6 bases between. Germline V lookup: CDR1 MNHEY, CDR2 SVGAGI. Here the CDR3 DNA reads TGTGCCAGCAGTTACTGGACAGACTATGGCTACACCTTC. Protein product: CASSYWTDYGYTF.